Listed below are T cell receptor beta chains from one sample, sequenced in a study of T cell changes during pregnancy in multiple sclerosis. Assay: immunoSEQ multiplex PCR; the TCRdb copy retains only in-frame clones and omits some. The sample shows around 34,000 clones, around 93% of them seen only once. This specimen was CD4+ T cells from peripheral blood mononuclear cells, taken in the second trimester of pregnancy. These receptors were taken from a female donor with multiple sclerosis, enrolled in a pregnancy study. Both conserved end residues are part of each CDR3. The order of the fields is J gene, D gene, V gene, clone size, CDR3 protein, CDR3 DNA. A D gene is named only where the DNA matches it firmly. Part of the rows lack a size; the others show once, few, many or a class for expanded clones.

>TRBJ1-4|NA|TRBV7-7|few
CASSLNKASEKLFF
TGTGCCAGCAGCTTGAATAAAGCGAGCGAAAAACTGTTTTTT
>TRBJ2-3|NA|TRBV6-6|NA
CASSYSTRTVQGTQYF
TGTGCCAGCAGTTACTCAACACGGACAGTACAGGGTACGCAGTATTTT
>TRBJ2-7|TRBD2|TRBV7-6|NA
CASSLGAGEIIYEQYF
TGTGCCAGCAGCTTAGGAGCGGGAGAGATAATCTACGAGCAGTACTTC
>TRBJ2-1|NA|TRBV5-1|NA
CASSLLDPTRDEQFF
TGCGCCAGCAGCCTCTTAGACCCGACGAGGGATGAGCAGTTCTTC
>TRBJ2-4|NA|TRBV19|NA
CASTAGWGAKNIQYF
TGTGCCAGTACCGCAGGGTGGGGAGCCAAAAACATTCAGTACTTC
>TRBJ1-1|NA|TRBV7-8|NA
CASSLLTRAPNTEAFF
TGTGCCAGCAGCTTATTGACCAGGGCCCCGAACACTGAAGCTTTCTTT
>TRBJ2-3|NA|TRBV6-1|NA
CASRSGDTQYF
TGTGCCAGCAGATCGGGAGATACGCAGTATTTT
>TRBJ1-5|NA|TRBV4-1|few
CASSQDFDRTAYPQHF
TGCGCCAGCAGCCAGGATTTCGACAGGACGGCTTACCCCCAGCATTTT
>TRBJ2-5|NA|TRBV19|NA
CASSTIGGAQETQYF
TGTGCCAGTAGTACCATCGGCGGGGCACAAGAGACCCAGTACTTC
>TRBJ2-3|TRBD1|TRBV19|NA
CASRPTGITDTQYF
TGTGCCAGTAGGCCGACAGGGATAACAGATACGCAGTATTTT
>TRBJ2-1|NA|TRBV19|NA
CASSTRQSRSYNEQFF
TGTGCCAGTAGTACCCGACAGTCAAGGAGCTACAATGAGCAGTTCTTC
>TRBJ1-6|NA|TRBV9|NA
CASSVGGGRRTNSPLHF
TGTGCCAGCAGCGTAGGAGGGGGACGGAGGACAAATTCACCCCTCCACTTT
>TRBJ1-4|TRBD1|TRBV19|NA
CASSMRGQDEKLFF
TGTGCCAGTAGTATGAGGGGGCAGGATGAAAAACTGTTTTTT
>TRBJ1-3|NA|TRBV5-1|NA
CASSLVPTAGNTIYF
TGCGCCAGCAGCTTGGTTCCGACAGCGGGAAACACCATATATTTT
>TRBJ2-7|TRBD1|TRBV2|NA
CASSHSTGGGYEQYF
TGTGCCAGCAGCCATTCGACAGGGGGCGGTTACGAGCAGTACTTC
>TRBJ2-5|NA|TRBV10-3|NA
CAISKGGETQYF
TGTGCCATCAGTAAGGGAGGAGAGACCCAGTACTTC
>TRBJ2-2|TRBD1|TRBV19|few
CASSLGTGGAGELFF
TGTGCCAGTAGTCTTGGGACAGGGGGAGCCGGGGAGCTGTTTTTT
>TRBJ1-5|NA|TRBV6-1|NA
CASRPVGGSNQPQHF
TGTGCCAGCAGACCCGTCGGGGGGAGCAATCAGCCCCAGCATTTT
>TRBJ2-7|NA|TRBV28|NA
CASSPQLASYEQYF
TGTGCCAGCAGCCCGCAGCTAGCCTCCTACGAGCAGTACTTC
>TRBJ1-1|NA|TRBV19|NA
CATLDGGGGNTEAFF
TGTGCCACCCTTGATGGCGGGGGAGGGAACACTGAAGCTTTCTTT
>TRBJ2-2|NA|TRBV27|NA
CASSLSQGATGELFF
TGTGCCAGCAGTTTATCGCAGGGTGCGACCGGGGAGCTGTTTTTT
>TRBJ2-5|TRBD1|TRBV2|NA
CASSRDRAHKETQYF
TGTGCCAGCAGTCGGGACAGGGCCCATAAAGAGACCCAGTACTTC
>TRBJ2-7|TRBD2|TRBV6-5|NA
CASRTGGRQEQYF
TGTGCCAGCAGAACGGGAGGGCGCCAAGAGCAGTACTTC
>TRBJ1-3|TRBD1|TRBV2|NA
CASSTGVIGNTIYF
TGTGCCAGCAGTACAGGGGTCATCGGAAACACCATATATTTT
>TRBJ2-3|TRBD2|TRBV11-2|NA
CASSPGLAVYTDTQYF
TGTGCCAGCAGCCCGGGACTAGCGGTTTACACAGATACGCAGTATTTT
>TRBJ1-3|NA|TRBV18|NA
CASSPSAAGNTIYF
TGTGCCAGCTCACCTTCCGCGGCTGGAAACACCATATATTTT
>TRBJ2-5|NA|TRBV19|once
CASSIRGLQETQYF
TGTGCCAGTAGTATAAGGGGGTTGCAAGAGACCCAGTACTTC
>TRBJ1-1|NA|TRBV6-6|once
CASTFQRGGVRTEAFF
TGTGCCAGCACCTTCCAACGGGGGGGGGTTAGAACTGAAGCTTTCTTT
>TRBJ1-2|NA|TRBV7-2|NA
CASSLARPQDYGYTF
TGTGCCAGCAGCTTAGCAAGGCCTCAGGACTATGGCTACACCTTC
>TRBJ1-2|NA|TRBV6-5|NA
CASSYLAGDGYTF
TGTGCCAGCAGTTACCTCGCCGGAGATGGCTACACCTTC
>TRBJ2-7|TRBD1|TRBV11-2|NA
CASSSEQGAHHEQYF
TGTGCCAGCAGCTCGGAACAGGGGGCGCACCACGAGCAGTACTTC